This TCR beta chain was profiled in a study of cytomegalovirus exposure and HLA in healthy donors. Study findings and constraints: Later analysis identified several of the most significant clusters that appeared linked to common viral pathogens.

Concerning this clone: The antigen remains undetermined.

Use of 60 Vbeta and 13 Jbeta primers characterized the PCR. Only in-frame clones appear in the TCRdb table, and some are missing; sequencing was by immunoSEQ multiplex PCR. The table lists about 37,000 clones. Unmatched junction bases numbered 15, after V lost 5 bases and J lost 6 bases. Per the germline V gene, CDR1 is MDHEN and CDR2 is SYDVKM. CDR3 length: 16 amino acids. The J gene is TRBJ2-7, the V gene TRBV28; 8 nucleotides line up with TRBD1. The receptor was derived from a human donor in good health. The specimen sequenced was PBMCs. CDR3 coding DNA: TGTGCCAGCAGTCGCCCCGGGACAGGAAATCCTGGCGAGCAGTACTTC. Translation gives CASSRPGTGNPGEQYF.